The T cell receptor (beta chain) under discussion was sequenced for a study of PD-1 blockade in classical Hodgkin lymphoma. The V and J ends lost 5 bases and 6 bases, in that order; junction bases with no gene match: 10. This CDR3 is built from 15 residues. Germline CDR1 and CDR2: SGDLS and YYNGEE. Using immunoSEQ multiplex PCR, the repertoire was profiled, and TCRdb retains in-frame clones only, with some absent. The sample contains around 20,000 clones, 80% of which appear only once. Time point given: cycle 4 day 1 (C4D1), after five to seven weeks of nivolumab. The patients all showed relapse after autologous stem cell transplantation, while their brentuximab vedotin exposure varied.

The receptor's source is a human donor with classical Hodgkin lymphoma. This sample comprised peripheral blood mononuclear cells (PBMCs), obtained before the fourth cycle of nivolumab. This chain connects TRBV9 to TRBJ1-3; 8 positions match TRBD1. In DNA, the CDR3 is TGTGCCAGCAGTCCCCGGACAGGGAGAGAAAACACCATATATTTT. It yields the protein CASSPRTGRENTIYF. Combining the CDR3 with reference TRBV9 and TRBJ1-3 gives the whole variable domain DSGVTQTPKHLITATGQRVTLRCSPRSGDLSVYWYQQSLDQGLQFLIQYYNGEERAKGNILERFSAQQFPDLHSELNLSSLELGDSALYFCASSPRTGRENTIYFGEGSWLTVV.